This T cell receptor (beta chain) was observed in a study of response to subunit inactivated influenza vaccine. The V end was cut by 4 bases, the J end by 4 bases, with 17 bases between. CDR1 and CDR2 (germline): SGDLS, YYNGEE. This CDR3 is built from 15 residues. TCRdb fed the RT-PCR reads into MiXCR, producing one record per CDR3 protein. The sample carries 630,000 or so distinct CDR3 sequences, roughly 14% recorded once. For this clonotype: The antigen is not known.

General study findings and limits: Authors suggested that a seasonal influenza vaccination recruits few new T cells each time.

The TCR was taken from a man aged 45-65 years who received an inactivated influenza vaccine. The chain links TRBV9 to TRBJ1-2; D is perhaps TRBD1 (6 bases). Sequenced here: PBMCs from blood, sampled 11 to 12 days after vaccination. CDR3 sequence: CASSPGGGAGYGYTF. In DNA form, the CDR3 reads TGTGCCAGCAGCCCCGGAGGGGGGGCTGGCTATGGCTACACCTTC.